A selection of T cell receptor beta chains follows, all from one sample in a study of human thymus T cells. Sequenced by immunoSEQ multiplex PCR; TCRdb stores in-frame clones only, minus some. The repertoire holds around 120,000 clones, with about 93% as singletons. Sequenced material: thymus tissue. These TCRs come from a boy in the first two years of life with a congenital heart defect but otherwise immunologically healthy. The CDR3 runs from the conserved cysteine through the conserved F or W. A D gene is named only where the DNA matches it firmly. Rows give clone size only sometimes, using once, few, many, or a class for an expanded clone.

TRBD1	-	TRBJ2-2	TRBV5-1	CASSLEGQGVAGELFF	TGCGCCAGCAGCTTGGAGGGACAGGGGGTGGCCGGGGAGCTGTTTTTT
-	-	TRBJ2-1	TRBV5-1	CASSSTLQGRSDNEQFF	TGCGCCAGCAGCTCCACCTTACAGGGTCGGAGCGACAATGAGCAGTTCTTC
-	-	TRBJ2-7	TRBV6-1	CASSERRLGIVQYF	TGTGCCAGCAGTGAAAGAAGGCTGGGAATAGTGCAGTACTTC
-	once	TRBJ2-7	TRBV5-4	CASSEGSGEQYF	TGTGCCAGCAGCGAAGGGTCCGGAGAGCAGTACTTC
-	-	TRBJ2-1	TRBV6-5	CASSYSAGYSYNEQFF	TGTGCCAGCAGTTACTCGGCCGGTTACTCCTACAATGAGCAGTTCTTC
TRBD1	-	TRBJ2-7	TRBV27	CASSEASGQGSYEQYF	TGTGCCAGCAGCGAAGCCTCGGGACAGGGGAGCTACGAGCAGTACTTC
TRBD1	-	TRBJ2-3	TRBV15	CATSRDDSRQGTGGQYF	TGTGCCACCAGCAGAGATGATTCGCGACAGGGAACTGGGGGGCAGTATTTT
TRBD2	once	TRBJ2-5	TRBV4-2	CASSQGHAWFSSGAQETQYF	TGTGCCAGCAGCCAAGGTCACGCCTGGTTCAGTAGCGGGGCCCAAGAGACCCAGTACTTC
-	-	TRBJ2-6	TRBV14	CASSQAARQSVSGANVLTF	TGTGCCAGCAGCCAAGCAGCGAGGCAGTCTGTCTCTGGGGCCAACGTCCTGACTTTC
-	few	TRBJ1-2	TRBV4-2	CASSQDPRDYGYTF	TGTGCCAGCAGCCAAGATCCCAGGGACTATGGCTACACCTTC
TRBD1	-	TRBJ1-4	TRBV6-1	CASRAGQGCVKLFF	TGTGCCAGCAGAGCCGGACAGGGCTGTGTCAAACTGTTTTTT
-	-	TRBJ1-1	TRBV14	CASSQEGGGHTEAFF	TGTGCCAGCAGCCAAGAAGGTGGCGGGCACACTGAAGCTTTCTTT
TRBD1	few	TRBJ1-6	TRBV7-2	CASPPPGGLRCSPLHF	TGTGCCAGCCCGCCGCCAGGGGGCCTTAGGTGTTCACCCCTCCACTTT
TRBD1	-	TRBJ2-1	TRBV7-7	CASLGHRGLSYNEQFF	TGTGCTAGCCTGGGACACAGGGGGCTATCCTACAATGAGCAGTTCTTC
TRBD2	-	TRBJ2-1	TRBV10-3	CAISELGVAGGSYNEQFF	TGTGCCATCAGTGAGCTTGGAGTAGCGGGGGGATCCTACAATGAGCAGTTCTTC
-	once	TRBJ2-7	TRBV4-1	CASSQDQESPDHEQYF	TGCGCCAGCAGCCAAGATCAGGAGTCCCCGGACCACGAGCAGTACTTC
-	-	TRBJ2-6	TRBV9	CASSVRQAGANVLTF	TGTGCCAGCAGCGTACGGCAGGCTGGGGCCAACGTCCTGACTTTC
-	once	TRBJ2-5	TRBV5-5	CASRPGRTAGTQYF	TGTGCCAGCAGGCCCGGGCGGACAGCTGGGACCCAGTACTTC
-	few	TRBJ1-6	TRBV6-1	CASVKQKNSPLHF	TGTGCCAGCGTGAAACAGAAGAATTCACCCCTCCACTTT
TRBD2	once	TRBJ2-3	TRBV6-5	CASRSLAGGLTDTQYF	TGTGCCAGCCGTTCTCTAGCGGGGGGCCTCACAGATACGCAGTATTTT
-	-	TRBJ1-5	TRBV28	CASSPRRSNQPQHF	TGTGCCAGCAGCCCCAGGAGGAGCAATCAGCCCCAGCATTTT
-	-	TRBJ2-5	TRBV5-4	CASSPGEDQQETQYF	TGTGCCAGCAGCCCGGGGGAGGACCAACAAGAGACCCAGTACTTC
TRBD1	once	TRBJ1-2	TRBV27	CASSPEGQGASYGYTF	TGTGCCAGCAGTCCCGAGGGACAGGGGGCCTCCTATGGCTACACCTTC
TRBD1	-	TRBJ2-3	TRBV28	CASSRTGPMASDTQYF	TGTGCCAGCAGTCGGACAGGGCCAATGGCGTCGGATACGCAGTATTTT
-	once	TRBJ1-2	TRBV6-5	CASSRGNYGYTF	TGTGCCAGCAGTCGGGGTAACTATGGCTACACCTTC
-	-	TRBJ2-3	TRBV28	CASSFLTTITLSTDTQYF	TGTGCCAGCAGTTTCTTAACGACAATCACACTTTCCACAGATACGCAGTATTTT
-	-	TRBJ1-1	TRBV4-3	CASSQEIPRVNTEAFF	TGCGCCAGCAGCCAAGAAATACCTCGGGTGAACACTGAAGCTTTCTTT
TRBD2	-	TRBJ2-3	TRBV7-9	CASSLGLAGVIRDTQYF	TGTGCCAGCAGCTTGGGACTAGCGGGGGTCATACGGGATACGCAGTATTTT
-	-	TRBJ2-1	TRBV5-1	CASMGRPRVNEQFF	TGCGCCAGCATGGGACGGCCTAGGGTGAATGAGCAGTTCTTC
-	-	TRBJ2-7	TRBV5-1	CASSLEWNEQYF	TGCGCCAGCAGCTTGGAATGGAACGAGCAGTACTTC
-	-	TRBJ2-1	TRBV4-2	CASSQVSGGGVPYNEQFF	TGTGCCAGCAGCCAAGTCTCTGGAGGGGGGGTCCCATACAATGAGCAGTTCTTC
-	-	TRBJ2-3	TRBV7-2	CASSLGGFRTDTQYF	TGTGCCAGCAGCTTAGGCGGCTTCCGCACAGATACGCAGTATTTT
TRBD1	-	TRBJ2-7	TRBV7-2	CASSPLLRDSPLCEQYF	TGTGCCAGCAGCCCCCTCCTCCGGGACAGTCCTTTGTGTGAGCAGTACTTC
-	-	TRBJ1-2	TRBV6-6	CASSTEGGYTF	TGTGCCAGCAGTACCGAAGGTGGCTACACCTTC
TRBD2	-	TRBJ2-1	TRBV5-1	CASRLGFATSGYNEQFF	TGCGCCAGCAGGCTTGGGTTCGCGACTAGCGGCTACAATGAGCAGTTCTTC
-	-	TRBJ2-1	TRBV5-1	CASSLRPNEQFF	TGCGCCAGCAGCTTGAGGCCGAATGAGCAGTTCTTC
TRBD2	-	TRBJ2-3	TRBV4-1	CASSQVQAGGPDTQYF	TGCGCCAGCAGCCAAGTCCAAGCGGGGGGGCCTGATACGCAGTATTTT
-	-	TRBJ2-5	TRBV4-1	CASSQDRGGKETQYF	TGCGCCAGCAGCCAAGACAGGGGGGGCAAAGAGACCCAGTACTTC
-	-	TRBJ2-1	TRBV27	CASSSQRGARNEQFF	TGTGCCAGCAGTTCACAACGGGGGGCGAGGAATGAGCAGTTCTTC
-	once	TRBJ1-1	TRBV5-1	CASSLEGPNTEAFF	TGCGCCAGCAGCTTGGAGGGGCCGAACACTGAAGCTTTCTTT
TRBD1	-	TRBJ1-1	TRBV4-2	CASSQRDRGPNTEAFF	TGTGCCAGCAGCCAGAGAGACAGGGGGCCTAACACTGAAGCTTTCTTT